This passage covers 21 T cell receptor beta chains from one sample sequenced in a study of neurological immune-mediated disorders. Each CDR3 protein gets one entry after TCRdb re-called the 5' RACE reads with MiXCR. This sample carries about 16,000 distinct CDR3 sequences, about 15% of them seen once, and the ten largest clones take roughly 13%. Material: PBMCs. The source of these receptors is a man in his 60s with HTLV-1-associated myelopathy (HAM/TSP).

This clonotype was counted ten times or more. J is TRBJ2-4 and V is TRBV4-3, with TRBD1 identical over 8 bases. This CDR3 region has 14 residues. V trimming: 0 bases; J trimming: 10 bases; junction bases outside the gene matches: 5. CDR1 and CDR2 (germline): LGHNA, YSLEER. In nucleotides, the CDR3 is TGCGCCAGCAGCCAAGATTCCCGGACAGGGATTCAGTACTTC. Its protein is CASSQDSRTGIQYF.

This clonotype was seen at least ten times. CDR3 protein: CASSLGVGGQGNRTEAFF. As DNA, the CDR3 is TGTGCCAGCAGTTTAGGGGTCGGGGGACAGGGGAATAGGACTGAAGCTTTCTTT. The chain employs TRBV12-3 or TRBV12-4 and TRBJ1-1, with 10 bases fitting TRBD1. CDR3 size: 18 residues. The V gene end was trimmed by 1 base and the J gene end by 5 bases; junction bases not matched to a gene: 13.

This clonotype was picked up many times. This rearrangement joins TRBV20-1 to TRBJ2-7; 11 bases are shared with TRBD2. CDR3 length equals 14 residues. V shed 6 bases and J 3 bases; nucleotides not matched to a gene: 7. Per the germline V gene, CDR1 is DFQATT and CDR2 is SNEGSKA (reference sequence). CDR3 in amino acids: CSAASLAGGYEQYF. For the CDR3, the DNA is TGCAGTGCCGCTAGCCTAGCGGGGGGCTACGAGCAGTACTTC.

By sample share, this clonotype is medium-sized. The chain links TRBV9 to TRBJ2-3; 9 bases align to TRBD2. Germline CDR1 is SGDLS and CDR2 is YYNGEE. The CDR3 covers 15 residues. The J segment lost 4 bases and the V segment lost 0 bases, leaving 3 bases of the junction unmatched. The CDR3 is CASSVASGGPDTQYF. Here the CDR3 DNA reads TGTGCCAGCAGCGTAGCGAGCGGGGGGCCAGATACGCAGTATTTT.

This clonotype occurred many times. The chain has TRBV15 and TRBJ2-3, with D possibly TRBD2 on 6 matching bases. The CDR3 totals 14 residues. The V and J ends lost 6 bases and 4 bases respectively, with 14 bases between them. CDR1 and CDR2 from the germline V gene are LNHNV and YYDKDF (reference sequence). In DNA form, the CDR3 reads TGTGCCACCAGTCTCAACGGGGGAGCAGATACGCAGTATTTT. Its protein product is CATSLNGGADTQYF.

This clonotype occurred many times. The rearrangement joins TRBV20-1 to TRBJ2-1; D might be TRBD2 (6 bases). V was cut by 5 bases and J by 4 bases, with 9 bases left in between. Germline CDR1 is DFQATT and CDR2 is SNEGSKA (reference sequence). CDR3 length equals 12 residues. CDR3 sequence: CSAGRSYNEQFF. The CDR3 bases are TGCAGTGCTGGGAGGTCTTACAATGAGCAGTTCTTC.

Many counts were recorded for this clonotype. This chain connects TRBV10-3 to TRBJ2-1; 7 nucleotides align to TRBD2. The germline V gene has CDR1 ENHRY and CDR2 SYGVKD. The V and J ends lost 2 bases and 7 bases, in that order; junction bases with no gene match: 11. The CDR3 is made up of 16 amino acids. CDR3 DNA: TGTGCCATCAGTGAGAGAGGCGGACTAGAACGGAATGAGCAGTTCTTC. This translates into CAISERGGLERNEQFF.

This clonotype was seen at least ten times. V gene TRBV5-5 combines with J gene TRBJ2-1; D is unresolved. V was pared by 4 bases and J by 0 bases, with 26 bases between. CDR1 SGHKS and CDR2 YYEKEE come from the germline V gene (reference sequence). This CDR3 contains 20 residues. Here the CDR3 DNA reads TGTGCCAGCAGCCCCGGTCCTTGGATGGATCCTTCAAGCTCCTACAATGAGCAGTTCTTC. Translation: CASSPGPWMDPSSSYNEQFF.

At least ten counts were recorded for this clonotype. The chain is built from TRBV5-1 and TRBJ2-1; the match to TRBD2 covers 11 bases. The length of the CDR3 is 16 residues. After removal of 4 bases from V and 8 bases from J, the junction contained 11 bases not matched to a gene. Germline CDR1 is SGHRS and CDR2 is YFSETQ. The CDR3 spells CASSVVAGGPGHEQFF. CDR3 nucleotide sequence: TGCGCCAGCAGCGTCGTAGCGGGGGGGCCCGGGCATGAGCAGTTCTTC.

This clonotype was seen ten or more times. The chain recombines TRBV5-6 with TRBJ2-2, with D unresolved. The V gene's germline CDR1 is SGHDT and CDR2 YYEEEE. The CDR3 extends over 14 amino acids. Trimming stripped 2 bases from V and 5 bases from J, with 10 bases between. CDR3 DNA sequence: TGTGCCAGCAGCTTCCAGACCGGTACCGGGGAGCTGTTTTTT. Protein: CASSFQTGTGELFF.

This clonotype is termed medium-sized. DNA of the CDR3: TGCAGTGCTCGATACCCGGGGGTGACCTCCTACAATGAGCAGTTCTTC. Amino acids: CSARYPGVTSYNEQFF. V gene TRBV20-1 combines with J gene TRBJ2-1; possible D gene TRBD2, 6 bases. V gave up 5 bases and J gave up 0 bases, with 17 bases separating them. The germline V gene has CDR1 DFQATT and CDR2 SNEGSKA (reference sequence). CDR3 size: 16 residues.

This clonotype was seen at least ten times. The chain couples TRBV19 to TRBJ1-1; 8 nucleotides line up with TRBD1. Per germline, CDR1 LNHDA and CDR2 SQIVND (reference sequence). The junction had 7 bases not matched to a gene; V was cut back by 8 bases and J by 5 bases. The CDR3 has 13 residues. The CDR3 here is CASRLQGGTEAFF. The CDR3 DNA is TGTGCCAGTCGCTTACAGGGGGGGACTGAAGCTTTCTTT. Complete variable domain (other parts from reference TRBV19 and TRBJ1-1): DGGITQSPKYLFRKEGQNVTLSCEQNLNHDAMYWYRQDPGQGLRLIYYSQIVNDFQKGDIAEGYSVSREKKESFPLTVTSAQKNPTAFYLCASRLQGGTEAFFGQGTRLTVV.

In its sample, this clonotype was seen many times. The chain employs TRBV20-1 and TRBJ2-5, with 7 nucleotides matching TRBD2. Germline V gene data show CDR1 as DFQATT and CDR2 as SNEGSKA (reference sequence). The CDR3 has 15 residues. The ends lost 3 bases at V and 2 bases at J; junction bases unmatched: 9. The CDR3 sequence: CSASTRGRTQETQYF. DNA of the CDR3: TGCAGTGCTAGTACGCGGGGGAGAACTCAAGAGACCCAGTACTTC.

This clonotype was recorded many times. The rearrangement uses TRBV20-1 and TRBJ2-1, with D uncertain. The CDR3 extends over 12 amino acids. Germline CDR1 and CDR2: DFQATT and SNEGSKA (reference sequence). Trimming stripped 2 bases from V and 5 bases from J, with 7 bases between. CDR3 region: CSARQDHNEQFF. The CDR3 DNA reads as TGCAGTGCTAGACAGGACCACAATGAGCAGTTCTTC.

This clonotype came up many times. The V and J genes are TRBV6-6 and TRBJ1-1; the D gene is possibly TRBD1 (5 bases). The CDR3 loop spans 13 amino acids. The V end was cut by 5 bases, the J end by 3 bases, with 10 bases between. CDR1 and CDR2 from the germline V gene are MNHNY and SVGAGI (reference sequence). Written as DNA, the CDR3 is TGTGCCAGCAGTGCCGACAGAGACACTGAAGCTTTCTTT. Its protein is CASSADRDTEAFF.

This clonotype appeared many times. This chain uses TRBV6-6 with TRBJ2-7, with a possible D match to TRBD1 (5 bases). CDR3 length: 12 residues. Germline assignment: CDR1 MNHNY and CDR2 SVGAGI (reference sequence). The V gene lost 5 bases and the J gene lost 3 bases, with 8 bases spanning the gap. This CDR3 reads CASSQQVYEQYF. The CDR3 nucleotides read TGTGCCAGCAGTCAACAGGTCTACGAGCAGTACTTC.

The chain recombines TRBV20-1 with TRBJ2-7; 8 bases fit TRBD2. Germline V gives CDR1 DFQATT, CDR2 SNEGSKA (reference sequence). V gave up 3 bases and J gave up 2 bases; unmatched junction bases: 9. The CDR3 is 15 residues long. CDR3 amino acids: CSASASGLVAYEQYF. The DNA for the CDR3 is TGCAGTGCTAGTGCCTCGGGACTAGTTGCCTACGAGCAGTACTTC.

This clonotype is medium-sized (0.01 to 0.1%) by share. The CDR3 here is CASVRDRGSEQYF. CDR3 in DNA: TGTGCCAGCGTCCGGGACAGGGGGTCCGAGCAGTACTTC. This chain joins TRBV7-9 and TRBJ2-7; 11 nucleotides agree with TRBD1. Germline V gives CDR1 SEHNR, CDR2 FQNEAQ (reference sequence). The CDR3 loop spans 13 amino acids. V shed 8 bases, J shed 6 bases, and the junction held 6 bases outside the gene matches.

This clonotype has a count of ten or more. The chain employs TRBV5-5 and TRBJ1-6; weak D call: TRBD1 (6 bases). The germline CDR1 and CDR2 sequences are SGHKS and YYEKEE (reference sequence). Trimming cost V 4 bases and J 7 bases, with 15 bases left between them. This CDR3 has 15 residues. CDR3 bases: TGTGCCAGCAGCCGCGCCGGGGACACGAATTCACCCCTCCACTTT. Translating it yields CASSRAGDTNSPLHF.

In its sample, this clonotype was seen many times. The chain combines TRBV7-2 with TRBJ2-7; no firm D call. The CDR3 is 15 amino acids. Germline CDR1 SGHTA, CDR2 FQGNSA. V lost 5 bases to trimming and J lost 5 bases, with 19 bases between them. The CDR3 nucleotides read TGTGCCAGCAGCCCCAGAAAGGAACAGACAAACGAGCAGTACTTC. Translated, it gives CASSPRKEQTNEQYF.

In its sample, this clonotype was seen many times. The V and J genes are TRBV24-1 and TRBJ2-5; TRBD1 is a possible D gene (6 bases). The CDR3 loop spans 15 amino acids. The V end was cut by 3 bases, the J end by 0 bases, with 10 bases between. Per the germline V gene, CDR1 is KGHDR and CDR2 is SFDVKD. The CDR3 nucleotides read TGTGCCACCAGTGATCCCGACAGGTACCAAGAGACCCAGTACTTC. This codes for CATSDPDRYQETQYF.